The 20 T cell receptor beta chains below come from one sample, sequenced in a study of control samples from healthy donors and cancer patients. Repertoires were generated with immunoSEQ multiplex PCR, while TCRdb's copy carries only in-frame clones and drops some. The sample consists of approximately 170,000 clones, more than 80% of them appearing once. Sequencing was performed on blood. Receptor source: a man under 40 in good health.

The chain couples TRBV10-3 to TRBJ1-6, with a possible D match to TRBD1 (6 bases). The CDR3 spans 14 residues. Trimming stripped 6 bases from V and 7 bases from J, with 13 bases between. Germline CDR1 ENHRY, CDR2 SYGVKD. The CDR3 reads CAIRRTASNSPLHF. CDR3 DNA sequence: TGTGCCATCAGAAGGACAGCTTCGAATTCACCCCTCCACTTT.

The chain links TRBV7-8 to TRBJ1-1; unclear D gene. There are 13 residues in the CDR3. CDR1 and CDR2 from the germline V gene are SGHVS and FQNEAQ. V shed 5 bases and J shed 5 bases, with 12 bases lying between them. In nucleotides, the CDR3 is TGTGCCAGCAGCCTGAGGGATCGGACTGAAGCTTTCTTT. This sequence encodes CASSLRDRTEAFF.

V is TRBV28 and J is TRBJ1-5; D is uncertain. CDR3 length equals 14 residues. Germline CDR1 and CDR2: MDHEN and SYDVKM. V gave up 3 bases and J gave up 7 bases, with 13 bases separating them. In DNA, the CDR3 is TGTGCCAGCAGTTTTCTAGCTCCGGGACAGCCCCAGCATTTT. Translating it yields CASSFLAPGQPQHF.

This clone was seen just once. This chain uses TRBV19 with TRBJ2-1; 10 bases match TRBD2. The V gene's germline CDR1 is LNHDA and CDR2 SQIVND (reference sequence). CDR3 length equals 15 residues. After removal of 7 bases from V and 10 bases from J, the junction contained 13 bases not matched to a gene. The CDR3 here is CASKLAGVPLQEQFF. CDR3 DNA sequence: TGTGCCAGTAAGCTAGCGGGAGTCCCCCTTCAGGAGCAGTTCTTC.

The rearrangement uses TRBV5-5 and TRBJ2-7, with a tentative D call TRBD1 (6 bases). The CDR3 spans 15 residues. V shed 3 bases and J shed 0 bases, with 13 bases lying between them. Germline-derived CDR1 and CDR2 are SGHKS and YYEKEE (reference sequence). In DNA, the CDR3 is TGTGCCAGCAGCTACGGACAGTCGAGCTCCTACGAGCAGTACTTC. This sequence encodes CASSYGQSSSYEQYF.

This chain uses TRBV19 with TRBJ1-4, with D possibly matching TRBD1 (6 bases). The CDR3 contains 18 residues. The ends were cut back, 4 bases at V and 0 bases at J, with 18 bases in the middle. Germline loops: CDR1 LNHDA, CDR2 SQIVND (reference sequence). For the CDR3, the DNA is TGTGCCAGTAGTACTAGTGTAGGGGGGATAACAACTAATGAAAAACTGTTTTTT. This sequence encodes CASSTSVGGITTNEKLFF.

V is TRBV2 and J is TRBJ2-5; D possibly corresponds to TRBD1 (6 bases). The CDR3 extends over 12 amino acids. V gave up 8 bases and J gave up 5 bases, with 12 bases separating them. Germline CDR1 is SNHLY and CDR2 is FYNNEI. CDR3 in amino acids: CASEGGRETQYF. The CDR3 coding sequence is TGTGCCAGCGAAGGGGGTCGGGAGACCCAGTACTTC.

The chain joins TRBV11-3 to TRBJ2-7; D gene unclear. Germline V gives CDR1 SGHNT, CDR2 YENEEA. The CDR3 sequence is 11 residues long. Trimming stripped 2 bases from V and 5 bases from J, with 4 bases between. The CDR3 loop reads CASSLRNEQYF. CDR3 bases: TGTGCCAGCAGCTTAAGGAACGAGCAGTACTTC.

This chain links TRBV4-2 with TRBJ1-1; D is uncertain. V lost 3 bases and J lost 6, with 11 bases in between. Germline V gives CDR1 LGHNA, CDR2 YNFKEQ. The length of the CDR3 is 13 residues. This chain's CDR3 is CASSQTREAEAFF. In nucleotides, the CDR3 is TGTGCCAGCAGCCAGACCCGGGAGGCTGAAGCTTTCTTT.

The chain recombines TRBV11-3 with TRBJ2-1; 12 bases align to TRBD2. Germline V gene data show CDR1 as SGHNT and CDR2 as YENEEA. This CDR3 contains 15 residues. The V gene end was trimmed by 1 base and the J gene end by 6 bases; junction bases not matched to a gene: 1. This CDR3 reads CASSLGLAGVNEQFF. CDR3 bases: TGTGCCAGCAGCTTAGGACTAGCGGGAGTCAATGAGCAGTTCTTC.

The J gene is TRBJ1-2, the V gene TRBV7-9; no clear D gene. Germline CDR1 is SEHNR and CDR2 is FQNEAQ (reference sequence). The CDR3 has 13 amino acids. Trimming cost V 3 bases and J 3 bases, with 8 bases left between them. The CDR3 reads CASSLVWDYGYTF. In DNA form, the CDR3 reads TGTGCCAGCAGCTTGGTCTGGGACTATGGCTACACCTTC.

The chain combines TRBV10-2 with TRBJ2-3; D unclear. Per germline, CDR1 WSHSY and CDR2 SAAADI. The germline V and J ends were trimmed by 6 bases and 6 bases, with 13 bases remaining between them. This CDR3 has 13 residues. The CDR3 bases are TGCGCCAGCAGGGGCCCCGGAAAGGATACGCAGTATTTT. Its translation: CASRGPGKDTQYF.

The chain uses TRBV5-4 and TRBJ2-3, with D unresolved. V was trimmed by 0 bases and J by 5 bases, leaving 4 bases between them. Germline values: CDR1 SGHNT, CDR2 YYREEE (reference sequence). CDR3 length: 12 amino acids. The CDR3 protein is CASSLGGDTQYF. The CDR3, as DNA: TGTGCCAGCAGCTTGGGTGGAGATACGCAGTATTTT.

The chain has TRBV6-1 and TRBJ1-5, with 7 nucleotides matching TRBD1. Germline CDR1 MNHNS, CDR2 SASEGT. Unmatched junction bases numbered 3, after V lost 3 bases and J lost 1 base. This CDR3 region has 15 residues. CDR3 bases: TGTGCCAGCAGTGAGAGGGGGCAGAGCAATCAGCCCCAGCATTTT. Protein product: CASSERGQSNQPQHF.

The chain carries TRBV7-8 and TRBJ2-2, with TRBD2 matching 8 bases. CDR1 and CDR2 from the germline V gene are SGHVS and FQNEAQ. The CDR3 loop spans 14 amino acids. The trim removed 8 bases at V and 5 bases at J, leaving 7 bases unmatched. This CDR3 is CASVREGRTGELFF. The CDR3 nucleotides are TGTGCCAGCGTACGGGAGGGGAGAACCGGGGAGCTGTTTTTT.

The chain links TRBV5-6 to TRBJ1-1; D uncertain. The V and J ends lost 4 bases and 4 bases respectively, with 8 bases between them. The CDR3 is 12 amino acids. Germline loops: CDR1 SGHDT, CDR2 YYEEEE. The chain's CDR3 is CASSPQGTEAFF. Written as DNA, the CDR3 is TGTGCCAGCAGCCCCCAAGGCACTGAAGCTTTCTTT.

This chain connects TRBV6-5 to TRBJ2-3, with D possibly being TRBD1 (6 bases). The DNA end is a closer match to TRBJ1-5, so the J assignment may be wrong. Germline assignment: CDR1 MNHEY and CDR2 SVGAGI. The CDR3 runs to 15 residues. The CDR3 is CASSYRDNRADTQHF. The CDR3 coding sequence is TGTGCCAGCAGTTACAGGGACAATCGGGCGGATACGCAGCATTTT.

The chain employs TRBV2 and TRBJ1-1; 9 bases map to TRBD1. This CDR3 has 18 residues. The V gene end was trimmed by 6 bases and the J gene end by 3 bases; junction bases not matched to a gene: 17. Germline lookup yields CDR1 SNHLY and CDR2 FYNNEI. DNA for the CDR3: TGTGCCAGCAGAGAATCCGGGGGACAGGGTGGATTATACACTGAAGCTTTCTTT. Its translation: CASRESGGQGGLYTEAFF.

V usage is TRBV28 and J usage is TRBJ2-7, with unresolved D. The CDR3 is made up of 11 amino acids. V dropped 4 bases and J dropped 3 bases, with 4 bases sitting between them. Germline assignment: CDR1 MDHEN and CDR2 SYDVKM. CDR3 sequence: CASSSRYEQYF. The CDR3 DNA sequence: TGTGCCAGCAGTTCCCGCTACGAGCAGTACTTC.

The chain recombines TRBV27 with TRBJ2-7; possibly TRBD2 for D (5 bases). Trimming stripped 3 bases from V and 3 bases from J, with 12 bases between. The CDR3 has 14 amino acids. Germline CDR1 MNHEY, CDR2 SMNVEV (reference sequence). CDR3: CASSFQIGIYEQYF. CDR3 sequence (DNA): TGTGCCAGCAGTTTCCAGATCGGGATCTACGAGCAGTACTTC.